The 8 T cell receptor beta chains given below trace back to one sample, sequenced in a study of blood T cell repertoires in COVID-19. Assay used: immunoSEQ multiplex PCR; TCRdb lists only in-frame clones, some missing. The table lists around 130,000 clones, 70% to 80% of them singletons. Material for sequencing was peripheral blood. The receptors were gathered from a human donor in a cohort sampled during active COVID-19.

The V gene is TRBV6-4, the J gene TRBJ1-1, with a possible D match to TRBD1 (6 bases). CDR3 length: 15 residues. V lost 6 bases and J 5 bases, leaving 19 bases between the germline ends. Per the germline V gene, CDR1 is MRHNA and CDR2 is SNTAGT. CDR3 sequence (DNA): TGTGCCAGCAGGGGGGTACAGGGTGTAGAAACTGAAGCTTTCTTT. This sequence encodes CASRGVQGVETEAFF.

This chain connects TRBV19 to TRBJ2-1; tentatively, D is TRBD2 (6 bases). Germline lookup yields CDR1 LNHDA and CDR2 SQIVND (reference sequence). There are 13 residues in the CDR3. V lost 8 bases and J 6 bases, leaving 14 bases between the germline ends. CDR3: CASSGTGGNEQFF. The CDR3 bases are TGTGCCAGTTCAGGGACTGGGGGCAATGAGCAGTTCTTC.

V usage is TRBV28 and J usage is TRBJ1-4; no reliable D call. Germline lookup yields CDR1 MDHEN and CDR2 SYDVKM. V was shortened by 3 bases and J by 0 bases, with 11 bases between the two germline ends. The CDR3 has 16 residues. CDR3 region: CASSLVRSPTNEKLFF. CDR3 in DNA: TGTGCCAGCAGTTTGGTCAGATCCCCAACTAATGAAAAACTGTTTTTT.

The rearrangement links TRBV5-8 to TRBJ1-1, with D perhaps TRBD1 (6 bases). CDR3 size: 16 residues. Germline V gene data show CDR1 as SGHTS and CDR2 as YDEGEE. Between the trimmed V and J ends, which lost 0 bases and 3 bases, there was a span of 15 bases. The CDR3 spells CASSLGMGAGYTEAFF. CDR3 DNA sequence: TGTGCCAGCAGCTTGGGGATGGGGGCTGGGTACACTGAAGCTTTCTTT.

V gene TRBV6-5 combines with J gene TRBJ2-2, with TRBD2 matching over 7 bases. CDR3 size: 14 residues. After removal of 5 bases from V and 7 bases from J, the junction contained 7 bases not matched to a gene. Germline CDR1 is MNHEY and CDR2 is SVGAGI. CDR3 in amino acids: CASSKRGVGGELFF. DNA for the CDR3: TGTGCCAGCAGTAAACGGGGGGTAGGCGGGGAGCTGTTTTTT.

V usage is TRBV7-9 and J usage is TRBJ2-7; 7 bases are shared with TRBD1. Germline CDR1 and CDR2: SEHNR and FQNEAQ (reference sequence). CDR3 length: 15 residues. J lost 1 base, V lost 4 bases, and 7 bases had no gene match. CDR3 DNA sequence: TGTGCCAGCAGCTCCGAGGGACAGACTTCCTACGAGCAGTACTTC. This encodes CASSSEGQTSYEQYF.

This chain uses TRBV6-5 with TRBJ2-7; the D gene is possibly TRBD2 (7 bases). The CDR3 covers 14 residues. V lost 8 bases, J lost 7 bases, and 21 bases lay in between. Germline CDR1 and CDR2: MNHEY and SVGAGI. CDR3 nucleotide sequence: TGTGCCAGCGGGGGCGGGGGAGCCCTCCGAGAGCAGTACTTC. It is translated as CASGGGGALREQYF.

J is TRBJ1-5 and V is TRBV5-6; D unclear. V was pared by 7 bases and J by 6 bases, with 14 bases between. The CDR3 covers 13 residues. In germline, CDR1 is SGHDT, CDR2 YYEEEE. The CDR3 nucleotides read TGTGCCAGCTCTAAACGGGGAGGTCAGCCCCAGCATTTT. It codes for CASSKRGGQPQHF.